One sample yielded the 7 T cell receptor beta chains listed below, sequenced in a study of cytomegalovirus exposure and HLA in healthy donors. The method was immunoSEQ multiplex PCR; TCRdb's version includes in-frame clones alone and lacks a portion of them. Here the sample spans about 280,000 clones, approximately 87% being singletons. The specimen sequenced was PBMCs. The receptors derive from a woman younger than 30 in good health and CMV-seronegative.

On this clone: Other nucleotide sequences from this sample produce the same CDR3. CDR3 bases: TGTGCCAGCAGTCTTCCAGGGGGAGCTTTCTTT. The encoded protein is CASSLPGGAFF. The chain recombines TRBV28 with TRBJ1-1, with 7 bases fitting TRBD1. V gave up 5 bases and J gave up 10 bases; unmatched junction bases: 4. There are 11 residues in the CDR3. The V gene's germline CDR1 is MDHEN and CDR2 SYDVKM.

The V gene is TRBV28, the J gene TRBJ2-2, with 16 bases matching TRBD2. Germline CDR1 MDHEN, CDR2 SYDVKM. With V trimmed by 2 bases and J by 0 bases, 3 bases remained unmatched. This CDR3 contains 19 residues. CDR3 loop: CASSLRGLAGGTNTGELFF. In nucleotides, the CDR3 is TGTGCCAGCAGTTTAAGGGGACTAGCGGGAGGGACGAACACCGGGGAGCTGTTTTTT.

V and J are TRBV29-1 and TRBJ2-3; D is perhaps TRBD1 (5 bases). Germline-derived CDR1 and CDR2 are SQVTM and ANQGSEA. Trimming shortened V by 6 bases and J by 0 bases, and 10 bases separated the two germline ends. The CDR3 is 13 amino acids. Here the CDR3 DNA reads TGCAGCGTGTGGACAAGAAGCACAGATACGCAGTATTTT. Translation: CSVWTRSTDTQYF.

V gene TRBV20-1 combines with J gene TRBJ2-7; D is unclear. V shed 1 base and J shed 11 bases, with 12 bases lying between them. The CDR3 extends over 11 amino acids. Germline CDR1 and CDR2: DFQATT and SNEGSKA (reference sequence). Here the CDR3 DNA reads TGCAGTGCTAGAGTCTTAGACGGAGAGTACTTC. Residues: CSARVLDGEYF.

The J gene is TRBJ2-7, the V gene TRBV5-3; maybe TRBD2 (7 bases). TRBV5-3 has ORF status, its function being uncertain. This CDR3 comprises 17 residues. The germline V and J ends were trimmed by 0 bases and 5 bases, with 21 bases remaining between them. The CDR3 bases are TGTGCCAGAAGCTTGGGAGGGGGGGATTCGGACTTAGACGAGCAGTACTTC. Encoded protein: CARSLGGGDSDLDEQYF.

This clone came up once. The CDR3 nucleotides are TGCGCCAGCAGCTTACCCACCGGGACAAATGAGCAGTTCTTC. This gives the protein CASSLPTGTNEQFF. This chain uses TRBV5-1 with TRBJ2-1; maybe TRBD1 (6 bases). V was clipped by 2 bases and J by 7 bases, with 13 bases between them. The CDR3 spans 14 residues. Per germline, CDR1 SGHRS and CDR2 YFSETQ.

The V and J genes are TRBV6-1 and TRBJ2-3; a possible D gene is TRBD1 (6 bases). Germline CDR1 and CDR2: MNHNS and SASEGT. The V and J ends lost 2 bases and 6 bases respectively, with 6 bases between them. The CDR3 is made up of 12 amino acids. CDR3 sequence: CASSERGDTQYF. In DNA form, the CDR3 reads TGTGCCAGCAGTGAAAGGGGGGATACGCAGTATTTT.